This T cell receptor beta chain was captured in a study of beta chain features in type 1 diabetes. Notes on the study in general: All four CD4+ subsets of Type 1 diabetes patients contained TCRB CDR3s that were moderately but significantly shorter.

All of the isolated RNA was reverse transcribed, so expressed TCRB transcripts were sequenced. TCRdb's table, derived via immunoSEQ multiplex PCR, lists solely in-frame clones and lacks some. This sample carries 680,000 or so clones, roughly an eighth of them seen once, and the ten largest clones take about 0.02%. The CDR3 covers 16 residues. In germline, CDR1 is SSHAT, CDR2 FNYEAQ (reference sequence). Concerning this clone: Its antigen is as yet unknown. A junction boundary mismatches the germline segment, possibly from a read error.

The chain carries TRBV7-7 and TRBJ2-5; 8 positions match TRBD2. The TCR was taken from a man between 18 and 29 years old with type 1 diabetes. The sequencing sample was made of naive CD4+ T cells from blood. CDR3 in amino acids: CASSLGLAGTQETQYF. In DNA form, the CDR3 reads TGTGCTAGCAGCTTAGGATTAGCGGGAACTCAAGAGACCCAGTACTTC.